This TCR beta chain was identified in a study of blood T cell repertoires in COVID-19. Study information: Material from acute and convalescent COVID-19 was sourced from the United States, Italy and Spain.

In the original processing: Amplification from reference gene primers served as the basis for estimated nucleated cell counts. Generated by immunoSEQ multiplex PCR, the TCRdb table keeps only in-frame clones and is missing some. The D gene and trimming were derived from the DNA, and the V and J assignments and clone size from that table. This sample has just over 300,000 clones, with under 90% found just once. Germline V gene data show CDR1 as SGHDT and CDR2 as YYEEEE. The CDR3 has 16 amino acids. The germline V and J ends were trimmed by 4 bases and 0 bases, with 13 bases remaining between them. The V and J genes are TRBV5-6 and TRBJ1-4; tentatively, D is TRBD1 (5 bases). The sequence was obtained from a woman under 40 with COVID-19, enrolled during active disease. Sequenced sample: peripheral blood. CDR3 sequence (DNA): TGTGCCAGCAGCCCGTCGGTGACAGCAACTAATGAAAAACTGTTTTTT. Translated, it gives CASSPSVTATNEKLFF. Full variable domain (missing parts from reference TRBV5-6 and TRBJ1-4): DAGVTQSPTHLIKTRGQQVTLRCSPKSGHDTVSWYQQALGQGPQFIFQYYEEEERQRGNFPDRFSGHQFPNYSSELNVNALLLGDSALYLCASSPSVTATNEKLFFGSGTQLSVL.